The text below deals with one TCR beta chain. The record originates from a study of blood T cells in healthy people across ages. The second PCR ran about 6 to 12 cycles with a sample-barcoded 5' primer and J-beta primers. TCRdb redid the calling of the 5' RACE reads with MiXCR, one entry per CDR3 protein. The table shows roughly 2 million distinct CDR3 sequences, with roughly 52% occurring only once. Germline CDR1 and CDR2: SQVTM and ANQGSEA. This CDR3 is built from 12 residues. Trimming removed 5 bases at V and 0 bases at J, with 6 bases between. Sequencing used blood. The chain combines TRBV29-1 with TRBJ2-3; a possible D gene is TRBD1 (6 bases). This TCR was recovered from a woman in her thirties or forties in good health. This CDR3 reads CSVRGSTDTQYF. The CDR3 coding sequence is TGCAGCGTTAGGGGGAGCACAGATACGCAGTATTTT.